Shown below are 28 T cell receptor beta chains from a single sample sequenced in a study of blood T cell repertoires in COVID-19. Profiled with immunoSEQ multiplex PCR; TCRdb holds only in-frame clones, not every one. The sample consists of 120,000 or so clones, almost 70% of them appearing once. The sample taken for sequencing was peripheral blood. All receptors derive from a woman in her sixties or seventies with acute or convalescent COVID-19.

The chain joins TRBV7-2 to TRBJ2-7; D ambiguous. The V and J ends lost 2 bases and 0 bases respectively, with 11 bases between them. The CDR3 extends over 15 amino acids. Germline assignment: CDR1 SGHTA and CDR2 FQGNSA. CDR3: CASSLNSLASYEQYF. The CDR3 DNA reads TGTGCCAGCAGCTTAAACAGCCTTGCCTCCTACGAGCAGTACTTC.

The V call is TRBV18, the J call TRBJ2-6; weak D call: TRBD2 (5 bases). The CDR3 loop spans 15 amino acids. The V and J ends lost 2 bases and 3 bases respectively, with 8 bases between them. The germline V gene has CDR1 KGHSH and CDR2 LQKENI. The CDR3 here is CASSPVGGGANVLTF. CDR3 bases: TGTGCCAGCTCACCAGTAGGAGGTGGGGCCAACGTCCTGACTTTC.

For the CDR3, the DNA is TGCGCCAGCAGCTTCCCATCCGGGACTAGCGGGTTTCAAAATGATCCCGGGGAGCTGTTTTTT. Amino acid sequence: CASSFPSGTSGFQNDPGELFF. The rearrangement uses TRBV5-1 and TRBJ2-2, with TRBD2 identical over 12 bases. CDR3 size: 21 residues. In germline, CDR1 is SGHRS, CDR2 YFSETQ. V was clipped by 2 bases and J by 6 bases; unmatched bases: 20.

CDR3 sequence reads: CASSPVGALSGELFF. The CDR3 region has the DNA TGTGCCAGCTCACCAGTGGGGGCCTTATCCGGGGAGCTGTTTTTT. This chain links TRBV18 with TRBJ2-2; D perhaps matches TRBD1 (6 bases). There are 15 residues in the CDR3. Per the germline V gene, CDR1 is KGHSH and CDR2 is LQKENI. The V gene lost 2 bases and the J gene lost 6 bases, with 13 bases spanning the gap.

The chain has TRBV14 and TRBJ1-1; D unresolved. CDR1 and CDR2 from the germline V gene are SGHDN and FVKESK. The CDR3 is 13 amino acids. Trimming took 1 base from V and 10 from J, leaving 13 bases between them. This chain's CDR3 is CASSQVIGSGAFF. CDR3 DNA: TGTGCCAGCAGCCAAGTCATCGGGTCCGGAGCTTTCTTT.

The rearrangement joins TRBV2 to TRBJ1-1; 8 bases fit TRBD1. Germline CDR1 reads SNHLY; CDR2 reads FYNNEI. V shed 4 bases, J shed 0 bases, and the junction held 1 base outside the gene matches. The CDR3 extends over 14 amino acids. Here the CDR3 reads CASSGDRLNTEAFF. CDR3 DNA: TGTGCCAGCAGTGGGGACAGGCTGAACACTGAAGCTTTCTTT.

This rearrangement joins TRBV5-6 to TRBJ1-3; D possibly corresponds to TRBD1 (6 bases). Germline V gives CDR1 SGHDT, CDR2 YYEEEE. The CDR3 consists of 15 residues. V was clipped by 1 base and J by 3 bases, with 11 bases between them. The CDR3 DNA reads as TGTGCCAGCAGCTTGACAGGGTTCGGTGGAAACACCATATATTTT. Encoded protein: CASSLTGFGGNTIYF. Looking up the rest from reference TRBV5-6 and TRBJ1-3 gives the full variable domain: DAGVTQSPTHLIKTRGQQVTLRCSPKSGHDTVSWYQQALGQGPQFIFQYYEEEERQRGNFPDRFSGHQFPNYSSELNVNALLLGDSALYLCASSLTGFGGNTIYFGEGSWLTVV.

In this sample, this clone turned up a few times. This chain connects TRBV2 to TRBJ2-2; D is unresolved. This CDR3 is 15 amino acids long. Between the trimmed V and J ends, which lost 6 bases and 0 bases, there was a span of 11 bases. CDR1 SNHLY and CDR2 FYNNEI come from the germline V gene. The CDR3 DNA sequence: TGTGCCAGCAGAGTCCTACCCTCGAACACCGGGGAGCTGTTTTTT. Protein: CASRVLPSNTGELFF.

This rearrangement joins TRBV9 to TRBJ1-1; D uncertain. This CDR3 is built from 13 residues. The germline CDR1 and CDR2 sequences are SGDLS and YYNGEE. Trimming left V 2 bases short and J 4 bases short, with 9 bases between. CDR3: CASSVGESTEAFF. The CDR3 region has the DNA TGTGCCAGCAGCGTCGGAGAGAGCACTGAAGCTTTCTTT.

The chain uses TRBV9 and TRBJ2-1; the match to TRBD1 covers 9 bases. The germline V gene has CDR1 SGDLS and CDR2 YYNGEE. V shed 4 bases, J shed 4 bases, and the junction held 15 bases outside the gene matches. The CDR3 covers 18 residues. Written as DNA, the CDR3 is TGTGCCAGCAGCCCCGGGTGGGGGACAGGGATGGCTTACAATGAGCAGTTCTTC. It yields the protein CASSPGWGTGMAYNEQFF.

The CDR3 DNA reads as TGTGCCAGTAGTTCCACAGGGGGCGGTTCACCCCTCCACTTT. Its translation is CASSSTGGGSPLHF. The V gene is TRBV19, the J gene TRBJ1-6, with 9 bases matching TRBD1. The CDR3 is 14 residues long. Looked up from germline, CDR1 is LNHDA and CDR2 is SQIVND (reference sequence). With 5 bases clipped from V and 9 bases from J, the junction kept 5 bases outside the gene matches.

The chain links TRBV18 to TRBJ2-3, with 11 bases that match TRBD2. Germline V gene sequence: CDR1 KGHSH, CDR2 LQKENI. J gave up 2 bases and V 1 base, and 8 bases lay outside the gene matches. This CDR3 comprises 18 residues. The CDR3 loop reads CASSPQTLAGGITDTQYF. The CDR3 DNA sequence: TGTGCCAGCTCACCACAAACTCTAGCGGGGGGCATCACAGATACGCAGTATTTT.

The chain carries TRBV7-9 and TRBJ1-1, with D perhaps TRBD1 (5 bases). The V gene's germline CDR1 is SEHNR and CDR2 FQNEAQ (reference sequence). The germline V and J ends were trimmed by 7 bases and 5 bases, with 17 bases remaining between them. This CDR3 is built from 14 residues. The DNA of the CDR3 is TGTGCCAGCAAAATGGACGGGGGATATACTGAAGCTTTCTTT. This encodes CASKMDGGYTEAFF.

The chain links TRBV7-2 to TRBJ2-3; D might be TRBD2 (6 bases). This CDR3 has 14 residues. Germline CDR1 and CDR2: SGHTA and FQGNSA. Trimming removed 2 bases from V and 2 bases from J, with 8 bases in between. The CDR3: CASSLRRDTDTQYF. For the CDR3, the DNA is TGTGCCAGCAGCTTAAGGCGGGACACAGATACGCAGTATTTT.

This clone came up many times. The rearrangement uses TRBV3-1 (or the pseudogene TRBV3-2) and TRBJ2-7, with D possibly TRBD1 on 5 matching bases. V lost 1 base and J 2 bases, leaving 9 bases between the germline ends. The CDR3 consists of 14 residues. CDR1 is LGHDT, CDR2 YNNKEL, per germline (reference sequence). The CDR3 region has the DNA TGTGCCAGCAGCCAAGGTCCAGGGACCTACGAGCAGTACTTC. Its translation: CASSQGPGTYEQYF.

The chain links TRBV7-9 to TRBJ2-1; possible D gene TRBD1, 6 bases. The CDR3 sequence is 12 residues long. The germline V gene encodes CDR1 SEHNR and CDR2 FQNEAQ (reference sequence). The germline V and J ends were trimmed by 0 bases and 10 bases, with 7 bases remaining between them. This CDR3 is CASSLAGQEQFF. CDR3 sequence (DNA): TGTGCCAGCAGCTTAGCAGGACAGGAGCAGTTCTTC. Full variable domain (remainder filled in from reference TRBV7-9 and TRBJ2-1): DTGVSQNPRHKITKRGQNVTFRCDPISEHNRLYWYRQTLGQGPEFLTYFQNEAQLEKSRLLSDRFSAERPKGSFSTLEIQRTEQGDSAMYLCASSLAGQEQFFGPGTRLTVL.

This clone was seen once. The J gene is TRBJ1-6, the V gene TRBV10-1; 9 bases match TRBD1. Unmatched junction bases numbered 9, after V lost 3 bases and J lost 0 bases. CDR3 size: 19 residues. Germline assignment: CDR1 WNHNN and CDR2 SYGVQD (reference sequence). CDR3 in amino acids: CASSEGTGSRSSYNSPLHF. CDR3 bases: TGCGCCAGCAGTGAAGGGACAGGGAGTAGGAGCTCCTATAATTCACCCCTCCACTTT.

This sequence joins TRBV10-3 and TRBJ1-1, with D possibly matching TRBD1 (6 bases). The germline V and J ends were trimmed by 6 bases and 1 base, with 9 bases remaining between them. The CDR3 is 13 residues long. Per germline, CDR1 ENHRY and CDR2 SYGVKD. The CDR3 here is CAISIRGNTEAFF. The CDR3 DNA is TGTGCCATCAGCATCAGGGGGAACACTGAAGCTTTCTTT.

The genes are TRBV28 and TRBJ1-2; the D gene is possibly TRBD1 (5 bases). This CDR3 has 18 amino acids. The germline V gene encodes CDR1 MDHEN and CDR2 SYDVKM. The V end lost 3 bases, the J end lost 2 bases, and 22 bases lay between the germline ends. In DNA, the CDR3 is TGTGCCAGCAGTTTTAAGTTTTTCGGGCCCCAGGGAAACTATGGCTACACCTTC. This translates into CASSFKFFGPQGNYGYTF.

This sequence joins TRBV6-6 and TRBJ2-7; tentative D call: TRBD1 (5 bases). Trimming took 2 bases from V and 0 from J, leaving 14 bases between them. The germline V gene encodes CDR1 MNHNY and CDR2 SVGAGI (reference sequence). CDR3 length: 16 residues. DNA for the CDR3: TGTGCCAGCAGTTACCTCGACAGCTACTCCTCCTACGAGCAGTACTTC. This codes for CASSYLDSYSSYEQYF.

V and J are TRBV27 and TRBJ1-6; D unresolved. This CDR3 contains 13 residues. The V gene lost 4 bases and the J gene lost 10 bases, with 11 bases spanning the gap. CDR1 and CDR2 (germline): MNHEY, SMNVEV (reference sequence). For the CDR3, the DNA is TGTGCCAGCAGTTCCGCAGTTATATCACCCCTCCACTTT. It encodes CASSSAVISPLHF.

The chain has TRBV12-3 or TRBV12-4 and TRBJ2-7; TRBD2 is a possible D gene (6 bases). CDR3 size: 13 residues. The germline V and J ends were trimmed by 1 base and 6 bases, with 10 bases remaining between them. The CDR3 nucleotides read TGTGCCAGCAGTTTAGAGGCGGGGATCGAGCAGTACTTC. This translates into CASSLEAGIEQYF.

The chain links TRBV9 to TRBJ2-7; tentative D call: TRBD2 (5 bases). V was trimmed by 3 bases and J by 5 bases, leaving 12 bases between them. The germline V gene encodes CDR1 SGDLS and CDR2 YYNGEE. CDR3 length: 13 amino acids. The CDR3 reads CASSGSGGNEQYF. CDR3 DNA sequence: TGTGCCAGCAGCGGGAGCGGAGGAAACGAGCAGTACTTC.

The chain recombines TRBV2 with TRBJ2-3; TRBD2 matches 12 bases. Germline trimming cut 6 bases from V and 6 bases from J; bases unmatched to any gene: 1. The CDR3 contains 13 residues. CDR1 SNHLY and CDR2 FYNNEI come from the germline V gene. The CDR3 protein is CASRTSGSDTQYF. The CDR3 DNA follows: TGTGCCAGCAGGACTAGCGGGAGTGATACGCAGTATTTT.

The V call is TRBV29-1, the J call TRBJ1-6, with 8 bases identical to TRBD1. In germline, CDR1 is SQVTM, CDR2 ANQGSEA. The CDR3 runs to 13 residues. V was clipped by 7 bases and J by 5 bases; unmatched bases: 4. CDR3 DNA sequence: TGCAGCGCAAGGACAGGGAATAATTCACCCCTCCACTTT. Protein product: CSARTGNNSPLHF.

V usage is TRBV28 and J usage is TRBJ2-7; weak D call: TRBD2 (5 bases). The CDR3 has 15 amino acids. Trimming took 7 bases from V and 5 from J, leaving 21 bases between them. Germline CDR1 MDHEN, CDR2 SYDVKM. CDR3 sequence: CASNEPSGPGDEQYF. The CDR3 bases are TGTGCCAGCAACGAACCAAGCGGCCCCGGGGACGAGCAGTACTTC.

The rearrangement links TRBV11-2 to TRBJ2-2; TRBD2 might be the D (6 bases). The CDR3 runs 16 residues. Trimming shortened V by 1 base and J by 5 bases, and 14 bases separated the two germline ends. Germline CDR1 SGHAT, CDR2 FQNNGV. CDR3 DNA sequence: TGTGCCAGCAGCTTAGTCGGCGGAGGGGATACCGGGGAGCTGTTTTTT. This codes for CASSLVGGGDTGELFF.

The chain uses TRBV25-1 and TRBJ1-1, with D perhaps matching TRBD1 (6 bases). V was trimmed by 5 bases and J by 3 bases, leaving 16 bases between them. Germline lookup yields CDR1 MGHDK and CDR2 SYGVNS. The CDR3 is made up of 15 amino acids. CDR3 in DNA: TGTGCCAGCAGTCTCCGGGACACCTCTCACACTGAAGCTTTCTTT. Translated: CASSLRDTSHTEAFF. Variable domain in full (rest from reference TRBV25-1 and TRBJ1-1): EADIYQTPRYLVIGTGKKITLECSQTMGHDKMYWYQQDPGMELHLIHYSYGVNSTEKGDLSSESTVSRIRTEHFPLTLESARPSHTSQYLCASSLRDTSHTEAFFGQGTRLTVV.